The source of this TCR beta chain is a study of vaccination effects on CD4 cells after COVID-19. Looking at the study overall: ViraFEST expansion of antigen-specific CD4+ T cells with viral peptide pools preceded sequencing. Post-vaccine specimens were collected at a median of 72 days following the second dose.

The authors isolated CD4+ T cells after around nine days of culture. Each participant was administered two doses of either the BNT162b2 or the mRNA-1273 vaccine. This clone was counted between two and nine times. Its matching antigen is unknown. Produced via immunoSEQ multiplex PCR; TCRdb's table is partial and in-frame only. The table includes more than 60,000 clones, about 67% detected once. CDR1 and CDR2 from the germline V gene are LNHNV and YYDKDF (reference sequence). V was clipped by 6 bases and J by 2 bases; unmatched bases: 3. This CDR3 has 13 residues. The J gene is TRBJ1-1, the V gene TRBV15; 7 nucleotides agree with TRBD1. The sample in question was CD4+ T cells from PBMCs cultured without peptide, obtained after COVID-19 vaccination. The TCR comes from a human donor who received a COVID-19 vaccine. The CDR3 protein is CATSRDRNTEAFF. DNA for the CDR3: TGTGCCACCAGTAGGGACAGAAACACTGAAGCTTTCTTT.